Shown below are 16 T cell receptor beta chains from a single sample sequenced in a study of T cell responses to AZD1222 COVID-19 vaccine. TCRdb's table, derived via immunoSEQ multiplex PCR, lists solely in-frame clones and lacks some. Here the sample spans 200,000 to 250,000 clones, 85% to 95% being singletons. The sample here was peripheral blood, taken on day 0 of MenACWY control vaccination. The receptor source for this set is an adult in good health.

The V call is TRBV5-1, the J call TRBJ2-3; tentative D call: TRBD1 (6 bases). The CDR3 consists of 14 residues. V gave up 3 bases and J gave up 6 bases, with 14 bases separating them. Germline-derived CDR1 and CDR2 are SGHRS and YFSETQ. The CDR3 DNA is TGCGCCAGCAGCTCCGGACAGCCCGCCGATACGCAGTATTTT. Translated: CASSSGQPADTQYF.

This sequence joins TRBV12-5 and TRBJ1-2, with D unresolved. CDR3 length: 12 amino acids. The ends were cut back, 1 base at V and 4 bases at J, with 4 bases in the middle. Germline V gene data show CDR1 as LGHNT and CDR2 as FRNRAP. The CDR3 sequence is CASGLDTYGYTF. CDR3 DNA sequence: TGTGCTAGTGGTTTGGACACCTATGGCTACACCTTC.

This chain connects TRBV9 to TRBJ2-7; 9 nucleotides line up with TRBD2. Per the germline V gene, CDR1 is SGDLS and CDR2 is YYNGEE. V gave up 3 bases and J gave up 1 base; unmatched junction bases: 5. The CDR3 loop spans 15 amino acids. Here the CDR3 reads CASSGGGGDSYEQYF. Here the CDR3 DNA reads TGTGCCAGCAGCGGGGGCGGGGGGGATTCCTACGAGCAGTACTTC.

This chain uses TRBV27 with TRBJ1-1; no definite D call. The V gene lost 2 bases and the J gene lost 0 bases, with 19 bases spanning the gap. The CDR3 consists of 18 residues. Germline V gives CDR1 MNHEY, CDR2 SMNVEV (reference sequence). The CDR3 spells CASSLEAPGVRLNTEAFF. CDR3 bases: TGTGCCAGCAGTTTAGAAGCTCCCGGGGTTCGTCTGAACACTGAAGCTTTCTTT.

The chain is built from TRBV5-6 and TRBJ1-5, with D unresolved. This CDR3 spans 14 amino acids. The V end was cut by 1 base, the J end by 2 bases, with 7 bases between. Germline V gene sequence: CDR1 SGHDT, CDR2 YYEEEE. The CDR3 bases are TGTGCCAGCAGCTTGCGGTCAGGCAATCAGCCCCAGCATTTT. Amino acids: CASSLRSGNQPQHF. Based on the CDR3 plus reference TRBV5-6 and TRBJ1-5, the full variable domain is DAGVTQSPTHLIKTRGQQVTLRCSPKSGHDTVSWYQQALGQGPQFIFQYYEEEERQRGNFPDRFSGHQFPNYSSELNVNALLLGDSALYLCASSLRSGNQPQHFGDGTRLSIL.

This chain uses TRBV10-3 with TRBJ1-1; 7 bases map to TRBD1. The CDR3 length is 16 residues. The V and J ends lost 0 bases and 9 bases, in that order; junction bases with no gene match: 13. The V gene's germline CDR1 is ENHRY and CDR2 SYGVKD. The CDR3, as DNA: TGTGCCATCAGTGAGTCAGACAGGGTAGGGTATCTTCAAGCTTTCTTT. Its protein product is CAISESDRVGYLQAFF.

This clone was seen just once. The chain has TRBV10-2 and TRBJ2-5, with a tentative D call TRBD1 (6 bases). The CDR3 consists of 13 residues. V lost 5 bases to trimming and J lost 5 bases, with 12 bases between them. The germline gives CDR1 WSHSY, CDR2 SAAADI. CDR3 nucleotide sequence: TGCGCCAGCAGTTCGACAGGTTGGGAGACCCAGTACTTC. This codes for CASSSTGWETQYF.

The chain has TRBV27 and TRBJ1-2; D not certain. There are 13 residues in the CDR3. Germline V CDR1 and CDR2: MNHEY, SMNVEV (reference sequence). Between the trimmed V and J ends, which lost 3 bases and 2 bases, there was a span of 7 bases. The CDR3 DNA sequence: TGTGCCAGCAGTTTTGGTGTGAACTATGGCTACACCTTC. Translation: CASSFGVNYGYTF.

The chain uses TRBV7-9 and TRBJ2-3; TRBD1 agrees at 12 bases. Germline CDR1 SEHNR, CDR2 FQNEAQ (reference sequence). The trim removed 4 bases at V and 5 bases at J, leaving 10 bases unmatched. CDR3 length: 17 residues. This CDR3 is CASSYLTGTGGRDTQYF. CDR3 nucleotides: TGTGCCAGCAGCTACCTTACCGGGACAGGGGGCCGAGATACGCAGTATTTT. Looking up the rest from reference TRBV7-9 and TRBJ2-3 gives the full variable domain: DTGVSQNPRHKITKRGQNVTFRCDPISEHNRLYWYRQTLGQGPEFLTYFQNEAQLEKSRLLSDRFSAERPKGSFSTLEIQRTEQGDSAMYLCASSYLTGTGGRDTQYFGPGTRLTVL.

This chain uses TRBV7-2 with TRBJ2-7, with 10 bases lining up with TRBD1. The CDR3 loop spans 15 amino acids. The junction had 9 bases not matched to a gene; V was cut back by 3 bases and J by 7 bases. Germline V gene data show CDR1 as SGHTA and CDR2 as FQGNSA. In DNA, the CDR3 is TGTGCCAGCAGCTTTTCCGGGACAGGGGTGAGGGAGCAGTACTTC. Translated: CASSFSGTGVREQYF. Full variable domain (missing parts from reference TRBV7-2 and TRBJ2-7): GAGVSQSPSNKVTEKGKDVELRCDPISGHTALYWYRQSLGQGLEFLIYFQGNSAPDKSGLPSDRFSAERTGGSVSTLTIQRTQQEDSAVYLCASSFSGTGVREQYFGPGTRLTVT.

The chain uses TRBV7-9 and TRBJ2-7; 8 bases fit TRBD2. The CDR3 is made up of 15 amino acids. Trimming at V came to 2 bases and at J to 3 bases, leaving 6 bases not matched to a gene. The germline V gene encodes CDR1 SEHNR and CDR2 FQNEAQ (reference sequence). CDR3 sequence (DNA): TGTGCCAGCAGCTTACGGACTAGCTCCATCTACGAGCAGTACTTC. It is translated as CASSLRTSSIYEQYF.

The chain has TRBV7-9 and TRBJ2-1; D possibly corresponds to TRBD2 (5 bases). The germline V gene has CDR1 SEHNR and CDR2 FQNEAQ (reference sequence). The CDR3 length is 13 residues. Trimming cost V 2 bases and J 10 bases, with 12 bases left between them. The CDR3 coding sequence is TGTGCCAGCAGCTTACGGTCGGGATGGGAGCAGTTCTTC. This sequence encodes CASSLRSGWEQFF.

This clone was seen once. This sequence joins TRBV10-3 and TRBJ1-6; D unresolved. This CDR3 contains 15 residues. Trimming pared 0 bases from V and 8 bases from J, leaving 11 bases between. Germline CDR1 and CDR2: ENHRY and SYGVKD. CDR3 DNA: TGTGCCATCAGTGAGTCGCGTTGGGATGATTCACCCCTCCACTTT. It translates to CAISESRWDDSPLHF.

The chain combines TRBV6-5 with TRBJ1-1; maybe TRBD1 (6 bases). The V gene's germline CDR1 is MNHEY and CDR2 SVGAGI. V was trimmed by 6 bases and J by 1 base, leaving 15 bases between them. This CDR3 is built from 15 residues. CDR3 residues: CASRAEQGANTEAFF. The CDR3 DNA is TGTGCCAGCAGGGCAGAACAGGGTGCGAACACTGAAGCTTTCTTT.

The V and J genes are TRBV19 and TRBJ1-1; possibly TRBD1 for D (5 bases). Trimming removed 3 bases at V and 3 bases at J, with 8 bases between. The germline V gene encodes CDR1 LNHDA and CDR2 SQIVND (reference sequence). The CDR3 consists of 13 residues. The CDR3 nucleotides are TGTGCCAGTAGTATGACAGTTTACACTGAAGCTTTCTTT. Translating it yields CASSMTVYTEAFF.

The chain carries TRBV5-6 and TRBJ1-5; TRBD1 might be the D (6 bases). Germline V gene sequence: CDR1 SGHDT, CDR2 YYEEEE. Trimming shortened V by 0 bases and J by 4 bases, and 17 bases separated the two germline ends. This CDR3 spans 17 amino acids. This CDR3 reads CASSLGRGARTNQPQHF. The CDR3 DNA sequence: TGTGCCAGCAGCTTGGGCCGGGGGGCGCGAACGAATCAGCCCCAGCATTTT. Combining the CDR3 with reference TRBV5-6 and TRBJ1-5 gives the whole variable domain DAGVTQSPTHLIKTRGQQVTLRCSPKSGHDTVSWYQQALGQGPQFIFQYYEEEERQRGNFPDRFSGHQFPNYSSELNVNALLLGDSALYLCASSLGRGARTNQPQHFGDGTRLSIL.